The clone carrying this TCR beta chain showed up many times. Antigen unknown. One entry per CDR3 protein, called by TCRdb with MiXCR from the PCR reads. The data show approximately 670,000 distinct CDR3 sequences, roughly 21% seen once. This record comes from a study of molecular identifiers for immune sequencing clone quantification. Points from the study as a whole: For effector cells, clones above 20 RNA copies held over 99% of molecules; for naive cells, under 1%.

Sorted inputs of about 20,000 to 1,000,000 cells, with 10%, 30% or 50% RNA, yielded naive CD8 libraries. Based on a CD8+CD4-CCR7+CD45RA+ profile, naive CD8 T cells were sorted. CDR3 length: 13 amino acids. The germline CDR1 and CDR2 sequences are DFQATT and SNEGSKA (reference sequence). Trimming left V 2 bases short and J 0 bases short, with 8 bases between. The TCR sequence derives from a human donor in good health. Some libraries in this study had Jurkat cell RNA spiked in. This chain links TRBV20-1 with TRBJ2-7; D ambiguous. What was sequenced was naive CD8+ T cells from blood, with Jurkat cell RNA spiked in. Sample subset: FACS-sorted CD8+CD4-CCR7+CD45RA+ naive T cells. The CDR3 nucleotides read TGCAGTGCTAGAAGAGCGAGCTCCTACGAGCAGTACTTC. Its translation is CSARRASSYEQYF.